This entry lists 29 T cell receptor beta chains sequenced from one sample in a study of T cell repertoires in cytomegalovirus infection. TCRdb ran MiXCR on the reads and lists one entry per CDR3 protein. The table lists about 530,000 distinct CDR3 sequences, approximately 25% of them singletons. The sequenced material came from PBMCs. All receptors derive from a human donor in good health (CMV status not recorded). Some clones in this sample may be carry-over from other donors' samples.

The rearrangement links TRBV29-1 to TRBJ2-7, with D perhaps matching TRBD1 (6 bases). V was shortened by 3 bases and J by 7 bases, with 13 bases between the two germline ends. CDR3 length: 12 residues. Per germline, CDR1 SQVTM and CDR2 ANQGSEA. Written as DNA, the CDR3 is TGCAGCGTTGAGACAGGACCTGGAGAGCAGTACGTC. It translates to CSVETGPGEQYV.

This clonotype showed up just a few times. V usage is TRBV7-2 and J usage is TRBJ2-3; 10 nucleotides line up with TRBD2. V lost 3 bases and J lost 1; bases outside the gene matches: 7. CDR1 SGHTA and CDR2 FQGNSA come from the germline V gene. CDR3 length: 17 residues. Here the CDR3 DNA reads TGTGCCAGCAGCTTCCCCACTAGCGGGAAGGGCACAGATACGCAGTATTTT. Protein product: CASSFPTSGKGTDTQYF. The complete variable domain, with remaining parts taken from reference TRBV7-2 and TRBJ2-3, reads GAGVSQSPSNKVTEKGKDVELRCDPISGHTALYWYRQSLGQGLEFLIYFQGNSAPDKSGLPSDRFSAERTGGSVSTLTIQRTQQEDSAVYLCASSFPTSGKGTDTQYFGPGTRLTVL.

The chain links TRBV5-1 to TRBJ2-7, with a possible D match to TRBD2 (5 bases). Trimming removed 1 base at V and 2 bases at J, with 13 bases between. The CDR3 is 15 amino acids. In germline, CDR1 is SGHRS, CDR2 YFSETQ. The CDR3 is CASSLRGEGTYEQYF. The CDR3 DNA reads as TGCGCCAGCAGCTTGCGGGGTGAGGGAACCTACGAGCAGTACTTC.

The rearrangement joins TRBV6-2 or TRBV6-3 to TRBJ2-1; TRBD2 matches 12 bases. J was trimmed by 4 bases and V by 7 bases; bases with no gene match: 5. Germline loops: CDR1 MNHEY, CDR2 SVGEGT. The CDR3 covers 15 residues. The CDR3 here is CASILAGGPYNEQFF. The DNA of the CDR3 is TGTGCCAGCATCCTAGCGGGAGGGCCGTACAATGAGCAGTTCTTC.

This chain links TRBV28 with TRBJ2-3; TRBD2 might be the D (6 bases). Trimming removed 6 bases at V and 5 bases at J, with 6 bases between. CDR1 and CDR2 from the germline V gene are MDHEN and SYDVKM. This CDR3 has 11 residues. The CDR3 here is CASRREDTQYF. Written as DNA, the CDR3 is TGTGCCAGCAGGCGGGAAGATACGCAGTATTTT.

This clonotype has a count of ten or more. V is TRBV12-3 or TRBV12-4 and J is TRBJ1-5; D unclear. CDR3 size: 15 residues. Trimming shortened V by 6 bases and J by 0 bases, and 12 bases separated the two germline ends. This CDR3 reads CASSLDPYSNQPQHF. CDR3 bases: TGTGCCAGCAGCTTGGACCCTTATAGCAATCAGCCCCAGCATTTT.

The CDR3 DNA reads as TGCAGCGTTGAAGTGGGGGCCGGGGCGGGCGAGCAGTACTTC. Protein: CSVEVGAGAGEQYF. The gene calls are TRBV29-1 and TRBJ2-7; maybe TRBD1 (6 bases). Germline assignment: CDR1 SQVTM and CDR2 ANQGSEA. The ends were cut back, 1 base at V and 6 bases at J, with 16 bases in the middle. The CDR3 has 14 amino acids.

The chain links TRBV7-6 to TRBJ2-3, with TRBD2 as a possible D gene (6 bases). Germline CDR1 SGHVS, CDR2 FNYEAQ. The CDR3 runs 14 residues. The germline V and J ends were trimmed by 6 bases and 5 bases, with 15 bases remaining between them. The chain's CDR3 is CASSERMEGDTQYF. DNA for the CDR3: TGTGCCAGCAGTGAAAGGATGGAGGGAGATACGCAGTATTTT.

In its sample, this clonotype was seen a few times. J is TRBJ1-6 and V is TRBV7-2; D gene unclear. Between the trimmed V and J ends, which lost 1 base and 6 bases, there was a span of 7 bases. Germline V CDR1 and CDR2: SGHTA, FQGNSA. The CDR3 runs 14 residues. The CDR3 DNA follows: TGTGCCAGCAGCTTAGACGGAGCTAATTCACCCCTCCACTTT. Amino acid sequence: CASSLDGANSPLHF.

This clonotype was counted many times. J is TRBJ2-7 and V is TRBV7-2; D is uncertain. CDR1 SGHTA and CDR2 FQGNSA come from the germline V gene. With 1 base removed from V and 0 bases from J, the gap between germline ends came to 10 bases. The CDR3 has 15 amino acids. The CDR3 region has the DNA TGTGCCAGCAGCTTAGGCATCTCCAACTCCTACGAGCAGTACTTC. This translates into CASSLGISNSYEQYF.

This clonotype was picked up many times. The conserved phenylalanine or tryptophan is not found at the CDR3 terminus, so this likely reflects a read error. The DNA is left out, because the CDR3 cannot be placed on it with certainty; the CDR3 is given as TCRdb lists it. The V gene is TRBV25-1, the J gene TRBJ2-7; the DNA was not used to check the table's D call, TRBD2. The germline V gene encodes CDR1 MGHDK and CDR2 SYGVNS. Counting both end residues, the CDR3 totals 12 amino acids. The CDR3 reads CASTPSGRLEVA.

This clonotype was observed many times. The chain is built from TRBV7-8 and TRBJ1-2; possibly TRBD1 for D (5 bases). V lost 5 bases, J lost 0 bases, and 16 bases lay in between. Germline lookup yields CDR1 SGHVS and CDR2 FQNEAQ. The length of the CDR3 is 16 residues. CDR3 DNA: TGTGCCAGCAGCAAACGGGGGGAAATCTCTAACTATGGCTACACCTTC. Translated: CASSKRGEISNYGYTF.

This clonotype was recorded at least ten times. This sequence joins TRBV12-5 and TRBJ1-2; D gene unclear. V lost 3 bases, J lost 5 bases, and 10 bases lay in between. The CDR3 contains 13 residues. The V gene's germline CDR1 is LGHNT and CDR2 FRNRAP. CDR3 loop: CASGLGSPYGYTF. As DNA, the CDR3 is TGTGCTAGTGGTTTAGGCTCCCCTTATGGCTACACCTTC.

The rearrangement uses TRBV20-1 and TRBJ2-1, with 12 bases that match TRBD2. The CDR3 length is 17 residues. Germline lookup yields CDR1 DFQATT and CDR2 SNEGSKA (reference sequence). Trimming removed 0 bases from V and 6 bases from J; junction bases left unmatched: 9. The DNA of the CDR3 is TGCAGTGCTAGAGATCCGACTAGCGGGAGTGCACGCAATGAGCAGTTCTTC. It yields the protein CSARDPTSGSARNEQFF.

Ten or more counts support this clonotype. The chain couples TRBV7-2 to TRBJ2-7; 8 bases fit TRBD2. The V and J ends lost 5 bases and 4 bases, in that order; junction bases with no gene match: 7. This CDR3 has 14 amino acids. CDR1 and CDR2 from the germline V gene are SGHTA and FQGNSA. CDR3 in amino acids: CASSPSGGGYEQYF. Here the CDR3 DNA reads TGTGCCAGCAGCCCGTCCGGGGGGGGGTACGAGCAGTACTTC.

This clonotype was picked up many times. The genes are TRBV7-2 and TRBJ2-1; D unresolved. V was trimmed by 4 bases and J by 4 bases, leaving 14 bases between them. The CDR3 contains 15 residues. Germline CDR1 SGHTA, CDR2 FQGNSA. The CDR3 DNA reads TGTGCCAGCAGCTCCAACACCCCAGGTTACAATGAGCAGTTCTTC. Translated, it gives CASSSNTPGYNEQFF.

Worth noting for this clonotype: A much larger clone lies a single base off, so this may be a read error. The CDR3 DNA is TGTGCCAGCAGCGCCCGGGGCCGGACCGGGGAGCTGTTTTTT. It yields the protein CASSARGRTGELFF. The J gene is TRBJ2-2, the V gene TRBV7-2; possibly TRBD1 or TRBD2 for D (5 bases each). Germline assignment: CDR1 SGHTA and CDR2 FQGNSA. V lost 5 bases to trimming and J lost 5 bases, with 12 bases between them. This CDR3 has 14 residues.

This clonotype turned up a few times. V and J are TRBV5-4 and TRBJ1-1; D perhaps matches TRBD1 (6 bases). The CDR3 runs 16 residues. Germline CDR1 and CDR2: SGHNT and YYREEE (reference sequence). Between the trimmed V and J ends, which lost 4 bases and 1 base, there was a span of 17 bases. CDR3: CASSHLLGAGNTEAFF. Here the CDR3 DNA reads TGTGCCAGCAGCCACCTTTTGGGGGCCGGGAACACTGAAGCTTTCTTT.

This chain links TRBV30 with TRBJ2-7; D possibly uses TRBD1 or TRBD2 (6 bases each). V shed 2 bases and J shed 4 bases, with 15 bases lying between them. Germline CDR1 and CDR2: GTSNPN and SVGIG (reference sequence). CDR3 length: 14 amino acids. CDR3 region: CAWSRGAMAYEQYF. The CDR3, as DNA: TGTGCCTGGAGTAGGGGGGCGATGGCGTACGAGCAGTACTTC.

This clonotype was seen a few times. The CDR3 nucleotides read TGTGCCACCAGTCATTCGGGGGTGGGCTACAATGAGCAGTTCTTC. It yields the protein CATSHSGVGYNEQFF. V is TRBV24-1 and J is TRBJ2-1, with D perhaps TRBD2 (6 bases). Germline V gene sequence: CDR1 KGHDR, CDR2 SFDVKD. The V end was cut by 6 bases, the J end by 3 bases, with 14 bases between. This CDR3 comprises 15 residues.

The chain joins TRBV6-2 or TRBV6-3 to TRBJ2-4, with 8 bases that match TRBD1. Germline-derived CDR1 and CDR2 are MNHEY and SVGEGT. The CDR3 contains 15 residues. J gave up 1 base and V 6 bases, and 5 bases lay outside the gene matches. In DNA, the CDR3 is TGTGCCAGCAGACAGGACAGGGACGCCAAAAACATTCAGTACTTC. Amino acids: CASRQDRDAKNIQYF.

This chain connects TRBV5-1 to TRBJ2-2; D remains ambiguous. Germline V CDR1 and CDR2: SGHRS, YFSETQ. The CDR3 is made up of 11 amino acids. Between the trimmed V and J ends, which lost 6 bases and 8 bases, there was a span of 8 bases. The CDR3 nucleotides read TGCGCCAGCACAAAAAAGGGGGAGCTGTTTTTT. Translation gives CASTKKGELFF. The full variable domain, in which reference TRBV5-1 and TRBJ2-2 provide the parts outside the CDR3, is KAGVTQTPRYLIKTRGQQVTLSCSPISGHRSVSWYQQTPGQGLQFLFEYFSETQRNKGNFPGRFSGRQFSNSRSEMNVSTLELGDSALYLCASTKKGELFFGEGSRLTVL.

This chain connects TRBV7-9 to TRBJ2-1; 7 bases are a match to TRBD2. This CDR3 comprises 15 residues. Trimming took 1 base from V and 5 from J; bases not matched to a gene: 5. The germline V gene encodes CDR1 SEHNR and CDR2 FQNEAQ (reference sequence). CDR3 coding DNA: TGTGCCAGCAGCTTAGGCGGGAGTGTCGACAATGAGCAGTTCTTC. Its translation is CASSLGGSVDNEQFF.

This clonotype was seen once. The chain carries TRBV5-5 and TRBJ1-2; 7 bases fit TRBD1. Germline CDR1 is SGHKS and CDR2 is YYEKEE (reference sequence). The CDR3 sequence is 15 residues long. Germline trimming cut 4 bases from V and 7 bases from J; bases unmatched to any gene: 13. CDR3 sequence (DNA): TGTGCCAGCAGCCAAAGGGACAGACGAGTTGTTGGCTACACCTTC. It encodes CASSQRDRRVVGYTF.

This clonotype appeared a single time. The chain joins TRBV7-2 to TRBJ2-5; D remains unclear. Germline V gene sequence: CDR1 SGHTA, CDR2 FQGNSA. CDR3 length equals 14 residues. Trimming stripped 5 bases from V and 3 bases from J, with 13 bases between. CDR3 amino acids: CASSLRWKEETQYF. For the CDR3, the DNA is TGTGCCAGCAGCCTTAGGTGGAAGGAAGAGACCCAGTACTTC.

This clonotype was seen a handful of times. V and J are TRBV19 and TRBJ1-2; D perhaps matches TRBD1 (5 bases). The V gene lost 6 bases and the J gene lost 6 bases, with 8 bases spanning the gap. CDR3 size: 11 residues. Germline V gives CDR1 LNHDA, CDR2 SQIVND (reference sequence). The CDR3 reads CASRWGHGYTF. The CDR3 bases are TGTGCCAGTAGGTGGGGACATGGCTACACCTTC. The variable domain in full, with the rest retrieved from reference TRBV19 and TRBJ1-2, is DGGITQSPKYLFRKEGQNVTLSCEQNLNHDAMYWYRQDPGQGLRLIYYSQIVNDFQKGDIAEGYSVSREKKESFPLTVTSAQKNPTAFYLCASRWGHGYTFGSGTRLTVV.

This chain links TRBV28 with TRBJ2-7; D gene ambiguous. Germline lookup yields CDR1 MDHEN and CDR2 SYDVKM. The CDR3 length is 12 residues. Trimming stripped 8 bases from V and 2 bases from J, with 10 bases between. CDR3 in DNA: TGTGCCAGCCTAAAAGGGCCCTACGAGCAGTACTTC. It translates to CASLKGPYEQYF.

This clonotype was seen a handful of times. The chain uses TRBV12-3 or TRBV12-4 and TRBJ1-2, with 7 bases that match TRBD1. With V trimmed by 3 bases and J by 4 bases, 5 bases remained unmatched. CDR3 length: 14 amino acids. The CDR3 spells CASSLTGSGYGYTF. CDR3 DNA: TGTGCCAGCAGTTTGACAGGGTCTGGCTATGGCTACACCTTC.

The chain recombines TRBV7-6 with TRBJ2-7; D may be TRBD2 (5 bases). The CDR3 consists of 13 residues. With 4 bases removed from V and 6 bases from J, the gap between germline ends came to 13 bases. Germline V CDR1 and CDR2: SGHVS, FNYEAQ. CDR3 nucleotides: TGTGCCAGCAGCTATTCTAGCTACTCCGAGCAGTACGTC. Its translation is CASSYSSYSEQYV.